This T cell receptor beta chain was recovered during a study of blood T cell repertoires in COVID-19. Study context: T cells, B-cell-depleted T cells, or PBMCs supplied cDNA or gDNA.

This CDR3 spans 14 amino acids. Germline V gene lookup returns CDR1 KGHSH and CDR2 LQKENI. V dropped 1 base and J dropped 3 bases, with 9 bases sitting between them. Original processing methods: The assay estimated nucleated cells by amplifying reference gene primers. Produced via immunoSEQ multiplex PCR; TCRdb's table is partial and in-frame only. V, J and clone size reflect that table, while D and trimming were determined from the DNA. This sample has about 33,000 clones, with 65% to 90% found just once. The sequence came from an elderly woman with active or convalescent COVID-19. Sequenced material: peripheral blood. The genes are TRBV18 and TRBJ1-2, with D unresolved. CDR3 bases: TGTGCCAGCTCACCACAGGGAGCTGACTATGGCTACACCTTC. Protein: CASSPQGADYGYTF.